The text below deals with one TCR beta chain. The antigen is unknown. This sample is drawn from a study of cytomegalovirus exposure and HLA in healthy donors. Looking at the study overall: Previous work identified 90 million to 130 million unique TCR beta sequences from about 200 million T cells. Overall study findings and caveats: Rarity characterized most TCR sequences, yet some public TCRs appeared in many donors. TCR beta sequences reportedly predicted most subjects' HLA-A and HLA-B alleles accurately. The study recorded 150 to 200 TCR beta chains that were cytomegalovirus-associated.

Vbeta (60) and Jbeta (13) primers were used in the PCR. The assay was immunoSEQ multiplex PCR, and TCRdb's table has in-frame clones only and misses some. Of some 40,000 clones listed, roughly 82% were seen once; the top ten hold more than 9%. The TCR comes from a young woman in good health and CMV-seropositive. Sequenced: PBMCs.

The CDR3 loop reads CSVATGQGPQETQYF. CDR3 sequence (DNA): TGCAGCGTTGCCACGGGACAGGGTCCTCAAGAGACCCAGTACTTC. The V gene is TRBV29-1, the J gene TRBJ2-5, with 9 bases fitting TRBD1. Germline lookup yields CDR1 SQVTM and CDR2 ANQGSEA. V shed 4 bases and J 2 bases; nucleotides not matched to a gene: 8. This CDR3 region has 15 residues.